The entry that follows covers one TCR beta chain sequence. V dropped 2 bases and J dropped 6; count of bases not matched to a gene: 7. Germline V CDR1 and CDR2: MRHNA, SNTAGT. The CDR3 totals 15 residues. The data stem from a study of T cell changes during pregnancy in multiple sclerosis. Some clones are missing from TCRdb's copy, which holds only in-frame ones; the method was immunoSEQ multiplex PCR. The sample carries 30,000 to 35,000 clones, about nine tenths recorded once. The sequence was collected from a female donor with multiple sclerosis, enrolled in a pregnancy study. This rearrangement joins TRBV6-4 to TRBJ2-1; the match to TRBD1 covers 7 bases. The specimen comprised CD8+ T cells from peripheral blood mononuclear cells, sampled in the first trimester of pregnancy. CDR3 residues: CASSDMDRDSNEQFF. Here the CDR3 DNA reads TGTGCCAGCAGTGACATGGATAGGGACAGCAATGAGCAGTTCTTC.